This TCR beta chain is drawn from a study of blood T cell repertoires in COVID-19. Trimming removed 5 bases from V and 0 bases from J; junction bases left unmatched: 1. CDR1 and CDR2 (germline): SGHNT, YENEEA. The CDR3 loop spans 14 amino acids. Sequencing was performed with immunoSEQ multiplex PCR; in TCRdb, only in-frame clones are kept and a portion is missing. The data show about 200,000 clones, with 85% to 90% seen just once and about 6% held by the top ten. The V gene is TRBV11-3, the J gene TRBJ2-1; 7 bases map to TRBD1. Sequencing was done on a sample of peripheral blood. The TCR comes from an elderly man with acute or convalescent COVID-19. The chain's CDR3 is CASSHRGSYNEQFF. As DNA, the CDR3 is TGTGCCAGCAGCCACAGGGGCTCCTACAATGAGCAGTTCTTC.